The 11 T cell receptor beta chains given below trace back to one sample, sequenced in a study of cytomegalovirus exposure and HLA in healthy donors. Both 60 Vbeta primers and 13 Jbeta primers went into the PCR. Produced via immunoSEQ multiplex PCR; TCRdb's table is partial and in-frame only. The sample shows some 87,000 clones, 78% of them seen only once. Sequenced: PBMCs. The receptor set was obtained from a young man in good health and CMV-seropositive.

There are a few counts of this clone. CDR3 coding DNA: TGTGCCAGCACTACCCAGGGAAAGAGCCATGAGCAGTTCTTC. It specifies CASTTQGKSHEQFF. The chain joins TRBV21-1 to TRBJ2-1; the D call of TRBD1 is as the table states it, not checked on the DNA. TRBV21-1 is termed a pseudogene. CDR3 length: 14 residues.

This clone was observed once. The V and J genes are TRBV4-1 and TRBJ2-3; D is perhaps TRBD2 (5 bases). Germline V CDR1 and CDR2: MGHRA, YSYEKL. The CDR3 is 14 residues long. Trimming shortened V by 3 bases and J by 3 bases, and 10 bases separated the two germline ends. In nucleotides, the CDR3 is TGCGCCAGCAGCCAGGCGACTATGACAGATACGCAGTATTTT. Translation gives CASSQATMTDTQYF.

This chain links TRBV27 with TRBJ2-7; 7 nucleotides align to TRBD1. In germline, CDR1 is MNHEY, CDR2 SMNVEV (reference sequence). V lost 6 bases and J lost 4; bases outside the gene matches: 9. The CDR3 has 14 residues. Here the CDR3 reads CASSRGQNLYEQYF. CDR3 coding DNA: TGTGCCAGCAGCCGGGGACAGAACCTGTACGAGCAGTACTTC.

The rearrangement joins TRBV6-5 to TRBJ1-2; 8 positions agree with TRBD1. The CDR3 totals 15 residues. Germline assignment: CDR1 MNHEY and CDR2 SVGAGI. J lost 6 bases, V lost 0 bases, and 6 bases had no gene match. The CDR3 nucleotides are TGTGCCAGCAGTTACTCGCTGGCGACAGGGGATGGCTACACCTTC. This gives the protein CASSYSLATGDGYTF.

This chain joins TRBV7-6 and TRBJ1-4; 8 bases fit TRBD1. Per germline, CDR1 SGHVS and CDR2 FNYEAQ. Trimming took 5 bases from V and 8 from J; bases not matched to a gene: 10. The CDR3 is 15 residues long. CDR3 bases: TGTGCCAGCAGCCTATCGACAGGGGCCCCCGAAAAACTGTTTTTT. It is translated as CASSLSTGAPEKLFF.

This chain links TRBV29-1 with TRBJ2-1; no firm D call. V was pared by 6 bases and J by 7 bases, with 7 bases between. The germline CDR1 and CDR2 sequences are SQVTM and ANQGSEA. The CDR3 extends over 10 amino acids. CDR3 nucleotides: TGCAGCGTCGGGTCGAATGAGCAGTTCTTC. Translation gives CSVGSNEQFF.

The chain employs TRBV5-1 and TRBJ2-7; 8 bases map to TRBD2. This CDR3 has 17 amino acids. The germline CDR1 and CDR2 sequences are SGHRS and YFSETQ. The ends lost 3 bases at V and 0 bases at J; junction bases unmatched: 11. CDR3 protein: CASSSLTSGYSSYEQYF. As DNA, the CDR3 is TGCGCCAGCAGCTCGTTAACTAGCGGCTATTCCTCCTACGAGCAGTACTTC.

This clone appeared a few times. The chain combines TRBV20-1 with TRBJ2-7; no reliable D call. There are 11 residues in the CDR3. Germline assignment: CDR1 DFQATT and CDR2 SNEGSKA (reference sequence). The CDR3 sequence: CSQTGVGEQYF. The DNA for the CDR3 is TGCAGCCAAACCGGAGTTGGGGAGCAGTACTTC.

J is TRBJ2-7 and V is TRBV7-6; 7 bases fit TRBD2. This CDR3 spans 15 amino acids. CDR1 and CDR2 (germline): SGHVS, FNYEAQ. V shed 3 bases and J 3 bases; nucleotides not matched to a gene: 8. In DNA, the CDR3 is TGTGCCAGCAGCTTGGCTAGCGGAAGCTTCTACGAGCAGTACTTC. The encoded protein is CASSLASGSFYEQYF.

This CDR3 is CASSLAAPWETQYF. As DNA, the CDR3 is TGTGCCAGCAGTTTAGCGGCCCCTTGGGAGACCCAGTACTTC. The chain uses TRBV27 and TRBJ2-5; D remains ambiguous. CDR1 is MNHEY, CDR2 SMNVEV, per germline (reference sequence). The CDR3 is 14 amino acids. The V gene lost 2 bases and the J gene lost 5 bases, with 12 bases spanning the gap.

The V gene is TRBV29-1, the J gene TRBJ2-1, with TRBD1 identical over 7 bases. Germline V gene lookup returns CDR1 SQVTM and CDR2 ANQGSEA. The CDR3 has 18 amino acids. J lost 3 bases, V lost 6 bases, and 20 bases had no gene match. The CDR3 is CSVRVQDRDRVLYNEQFF. The CDR3 coding sequence is TGCAGCGTGAGGGTCCAAGACCGGGACAGAGTTCTCTACAATGAGCAGTTCTTC.